This T cell receptor (beta chain) originates from a study of OX40 agonist ivuxolimab in advanced cancers. Turning to the study itself: Ivuxolimab, an antibody that agonizes OX40 (CD134), was administered to the patients.

The CDR3 loop spans 15 amino acids. Between the trimmed V and J ends, which lost 0 bases and 3 bases, there was a span of 11 bases. Germline CDR1 is LGHNA and CDR2 is YSLEER. Collection of blood occurred at baseline, at cycle 4 day 1, and at cycle 7 day 1. Sequencing was performed with immunoSEQ multiplex PCR; in TCRdb, only in-frame clones are kept and a portion is missing. Found here are fewer than 13,000 clones, around 74% of them singletons; the top ten hold about 40%. The material sequenced was CD4+ or CD8+ T cells sorted from blood, taken in a trial of the OX40 agonist ivuxolimab. The TCR originated in an adult with an advanced solid tumor such as melanoma, head and neck, liver or kidney cancer. This chain uses TRBV4-3 with TRBJ2-5; perhaps TRBD2 as D (5 bases). CDR3 in amino acids: CASSQDITSKETQYF. The CDR3 DNA follows: TGCGCCAGCAGCCAAGATATCACTAGTAAAGAGACCCAGTACTTC.